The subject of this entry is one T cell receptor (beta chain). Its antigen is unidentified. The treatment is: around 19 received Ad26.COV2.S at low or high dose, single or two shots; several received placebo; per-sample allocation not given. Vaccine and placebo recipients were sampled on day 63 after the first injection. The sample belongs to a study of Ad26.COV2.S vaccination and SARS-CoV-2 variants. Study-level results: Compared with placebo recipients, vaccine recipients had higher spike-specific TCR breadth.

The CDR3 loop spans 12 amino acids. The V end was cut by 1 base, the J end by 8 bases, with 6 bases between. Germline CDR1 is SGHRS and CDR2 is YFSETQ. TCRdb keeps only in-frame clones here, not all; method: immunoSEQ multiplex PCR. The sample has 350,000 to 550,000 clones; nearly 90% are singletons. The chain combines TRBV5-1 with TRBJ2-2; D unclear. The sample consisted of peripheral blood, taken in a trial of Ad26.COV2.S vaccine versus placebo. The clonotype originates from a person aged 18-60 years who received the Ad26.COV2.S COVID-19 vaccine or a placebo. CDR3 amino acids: CASSLFAGELFF. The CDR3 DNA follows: TGCGCCAGCAGCTTGTTTGCAGGGGAGCTGTTTTTT.